This TCR beta chain was retrieved from a study of early T cells in non-severe SARS-CoV-2 infection. The CDR3 is 13 amino acids. Germline assignment: CDR1 KGHSH and CDR2 LQKENI. The V and J ends lost 3 bases and 7 bases respectively, with 9 bases between them. Tagging with unique molecular identifiers was applied to individual cDNA molecules. One entry per CDR3 protein results from TCRdb running MiXCR on the 5' RACE reads. The sample carries approximately 52,000 distinct CDR3 sequences, roughly 8.2% recorded once. This receptor was identified in an adult who was a healthcare worker with PCR-confirmed SARS-CoV-2 infection or an uninfected control (not recorded which). The material sequenced was whole blood. The chain carries TRBV18 and TRBJ1-4; TRBD1 might be the D (6 bases). CDR3: CASSPGALEKLFF. In nucleotides, the CDR3 is TGTGCCAGCTCACCGGGGGCGCTTGAAAAACTGTTTTTT.